These T cell receptor beta chains were read from a single sample in a study of blood T cell repertoires in COVID-19. Only in-frame clones appear in the TCRdb table, and some are missing; sequencing was by immunoSEQ multiplex PCR. This sample has 81,000 or so clones, with around 88% found just once. Material: peripheral blood. These receptors came from a man aged 45-65 years with active COVID-19. Both conserved end residues are part of each CDR3. A D gene is named only where the DNA matches it firmly. Where a row states a size, it is once, few, many or the class of an expanded clone; other rows omit it.

v_gene	abundance	d_gene	j_gene	CDR3aa	CDR3nt
TRBV12-5	NA	NA	TRBJ1-5	CASGPWTEHLSNQPQHF	TGTGCTAGTGGCCCCTGGACAGAACATCTTAGCAATCAGCCCCAGCATTTT
TRBV28	once	TRBD1	TRBJ1-4	CASSLGTGSEKLFF	TGTGCCAGCAGTTTAGGGACAGGGAGTGAAAAACTGTTTTTT
TRBV5-5	NA	TRBD1	TRBJ2-1	CASSIPGGNNEQFF	TGTGCCAGCAGCATACCAGGGGGAAACAATGAGCAGTTCTTC
TRBV19	NA	NA	TRBJ1-1	CASSVQVYTEAFF	TGTGCCAGTAGTGTACAGGTTTACACTGAAGCTTTCTTT
TRBV5-4	NA	NA	TRBJ2-3	CASSFAGGPGRTDTQYF	TGTGCCAGCAGCTTCGCCGGGGGGCCAGGGAGGACAGATACGCAGTATTTT
TRBV24-1	NA	NA	TRBJ2-7	CATGGKGAYEQYF	TGTGCCACCGGGGGCAAAGGGGCCTACGAGCAGTACTTC
TRBV6-2/TRBV6-3	NA	NA	TRBJ2-4	CASRPLTSLLAKNIQYF	TGTGCCAGCAGGCCTCTTACATCTCTTCTAGCCAAAAACATTCAGTACTTC
TRBV5-8	many	TRBD1	TRBJ1-5	CASRLRTGRGNQPQHF	TGTGCCAGCAGACTAAGGACAGGAAGGGGCAATCAGCCCCAGCATTTT
TRBV7-2	NA	TRBD1	TRBJ1-5	CASSFRDRGVDQPQHF	TGTGCCAGCAGCTTCAGGGACAGGGGTGTCGATCAGCCCCAGCATTTT
TRBV5-1	NA	NA	TRBJ1-5	CASSAGTPNQPQHF	TGCGCCAGCAGCGCCGGGACACCTAATCAGCCCCAGCATTTT
TRBV7-3	NA	TRBD2	TRBJ2-1	CASSPGTSGRFYNEQFF	TGTGCCAGCAGCCCCGGGACTAGCGGGAGGTTCTACAATGAGCAGTTCTTC
TRBV18	NA	NA	TRBJ2-1	CASSPAGAPYNEQFF	TGTGCCAGCTCACCCGCGGGCGCGCCCTACAATGAGCAGTTCTTC
TRBV19	NA	NA	TRBJ1-4	CASSIKVSGGVGQTNEKLFF	TGTGCCAGTAGTATAAAGGTGTCGGGGGGGGTGGGGCAAACTAATGAAAAACTGTTTTTT
TRBV5-4	once	TRBD1	TRBJ2-7	CASSTGTGVREQYF	TGTGCCAGCAGCACCGGGACAGGGGTTAGGGAGCAGTACTTC
TRBV12-3/TRBV12-4	NA	NA	TRBJ1-5	CASMARNQPQHF	TGTGCCAGCATGGCTCGCAATCAGCCCCAGCATTTT
TRBV18	NA	NA	TRBJ2-7	CASSPVAGGEQYF	TGTGCCAGCTCACCAGTAGCAGGGGGGGAGCAGTACTTC
TRBV28	NA	NA	TRBJ1-5	CASSFGLGRRQPQHF	TGTGCCAGCAGTTTCGGGTTGGGTCGGCGTCAGCCCCAGCATTTT
TRBV5-5	NA	NA	TRBJ1-3	CASSPMAFDSGNTIYF	TGTGCCAGCAGCCCGATGGCCTTTGACTCTGGAAACACCATATATTTT
TRBV18	NA	TRBD1	TRBJ1-5	CASSPPRGLNQPQHF	TGTGCCAGCTCACCACCGAGGGGGCTGAATCAGCCCCAGCATTTT
TRBV27	NA	TRBD1	TRBJ1-2	CASSSQGVGYTF	TGTGCCAGCAGTTCACAGGGGGTAGGCTACACCTTC
TRBV28	few	NA	TRBJ1-3	CASSSKTVRNTIYF	TGTGCCAGCAGTTCCAAGACAGTCCGAAACACCATATATTTT
TRBV5-5	NA	NA	TRBJ1-2	CASSLVPQGYYGYTF	TGTGCCAGCAGCTTGGTACCACAGGGCTACTATGGCTACACCTTC
TRBV7-9	NA	NA	TRBJ1-2	CASSLGDLQGYGYTF	TGTGCCAGCAGCTTAGGAGACTTACAGGGCTATGGCTACACCTTC
TRBV4-2	NA	NA	TRBJ2-2	CASSQSQDTGELFF	TGTGCCAGCAGCCAATCACAAGACACCGGGGAGCTGTTTTTT
TRBV30	NA	TRBD2	TRBJ2-7	CAWSLAGERDEQYF	TGTGCCTGGTCTTTAGCGGGGGAACGAGACGAGCAGTACTTC
TRBV5-4	NA	NA	TRBJ1-1	CASSRTANTEAFF	TGTGCCAGCAGCCGGACAGCGAACACTGAAGCTTTCTTT
TRBV7-3	NA	TRBD2	TRBJ2-2	CASSLLDSLAGGKAGELFF	TGTGCCAGCAGCTTACTGGATTCGCTAGCGGGAGGGAAGGCCGGGGAGCTGTTTTTT
TRBV11-2	NA	TRBD1	TRBJ2-7	CASSLTGGLYEQYF	TGTGCCAGCAGCTTGACAGGGGGATTATACGAGCAGTACTTC
TRBV4-3	once	NA	TRBJ2-1	CASSQGGPEQFF	TGCGCCAGCAGCCAAGGGGGGCCTGAGCAGTTCTTC
TRBV7-2	NA	NA	TRBJ1-2	CASSLNGRGGYTF	TGTGCCAGCAGCTTAAATGGAAGGGGAGGCTACACCTTC
TRBV19	once	TRBD1	TRBJ1-1	CASSLSRTGITEAFF	TGTGCCAGTAGTTTAAGTCGGACAGGGATCACTGAAGCTTTCTTT
TRBV6-5	NA	TRBD2	TRBJ2-1	CASSYWRESYNEQFF	TGTGCCAGCAGTTATTGGCGGGAGTCCTACAATGAGCAGTTCTTC
TRBV28	few	TRBD1	TRBJ1-1	CASSRPGTGRNTEAFF	TGTGCCAGCAGTCGTCCCGGGACAGGTAGGAACACTGAAGCTTTCTTT
TRBV4-3	NA	TRBD1	TRBJ1-6	CASMQDRGNNSPLHF	TGCGCCAGCATGCAGGACAGGGGGAATAATTCACCCCTCCACTTT
TRBV21-1	NA	NA	TRBJ1-1	CASTPDRRSNTEAFF	TGTGCCAGCACCCCTGACAGGAGATCGAACACTGAAGCTTTCTTT
TRBV27	NA	TRBD1	TRBJ2-5	CASSLGTGKTQYF	TGTGCCAGCAGTTTGGGGACAGGGAAGACCCAGTACTTC
TRBV19	NA	NA	TRBJ2-3	CASTGTPMADTQYF	TGTGCCAGTACCGGGACTCCTATGGCAGATACGCAGTATTTT
TRBV6-4	NA	TRBD1	TRBJ1-6	CASSENRGNSPLHF	TGTGCCAGCAGTGAAAACAGGGGGAATTCACCCCTCCACTTT
TRBV6-2/TRBV6-3	NA	NA	TRBJ1-3	CAGSYQGDTIYF	TGTGCCGGCAGTTACCAAGGAGACACCATATATTTT
TRBV7-2	NA	NA	TRBJ2-7	CASSWGLSSYEQYF	TGTGCCAGCAGCTGGGGACTTAGCTCCTACGAGCAGTACTTC
TRBV18	NA	TRBD1	TRBJ2-5	CASSPNRGQETQYF	TGTGCCAGCTCCCCGAACAGGGGGCAAGAGACCCAGTACTTC
TRBV4-1	NA	NA	TRBJ2-3	CASSQVGLTDTQYF	TGCGCCAGCAGCCAAGTGGGACTCACAGATACGCAGTATTTT
TRBV5-1	NA	NA	TRBJ2-7	CASSLDETGQYF	TGCGCCAGCAGCTTGGACGAGACAGGGCAGTACTTC
TRBV24-1	few	NA	TRBJ1-2	CATSFQEFYGYTF	TGTGCCACCAGTTTTCAGGAATTCTATGGCTACACCTTC
TRBV7-2	NA	TRBD2	TRBJ2-1	CASSLGLAGNNEQFF	TGTGCCAGCAGCTTAGGACTAGCGGGAAACAATGAGCAGTTCTTC